The clone carrying this T cell receptor beta chain was seen only a few times. CDR1 is SGHAT, CDR2 FQNNGV, per germline. The CDR3 loop spans 16 amino acids. J lost 6 bases, V lost 1 base, and 4 bases had no gene match. This specimen belongs to a study of blood T cells in healthy people across ages. For the second PCR, which ran for about 7 to 11 cycles, a sample-barcoded 5' primer and a J-beta primer mix were used. From the 5' RACE reads, TCRdb called clonotypes with MiXCR, one entry per CDR3 protein. The table records some 930,000 distinct CDR3 sequences, around 29% of them present only once. Separately, the same data were catalogued under a study of T cells of mothers and their children.

The V gene is TRBV11-2, the J gene TRBJ2-1, with TRBD2 matching 12 bases. The sample taken for sequencing was blood. The sequence derives from a woman in her thirties or forties in good health. The chain's CDR3 is CASSLGLAGGRNEQFF. CDR3 nucleotide sequence: TGTGCCAGCAGCTTAGGTCTAGCGGGGGGGCGCAATGAGCAGTTCTTC.